Listed here are 10 T cell receptor beta chains from one sample, sequenced in a study of shared clonotypes between healthy human individuals. Some clones are missing from TCRdb's copy, which holds only in-frame ones; the method was immunoSEQ multiplex PCR. The sample has 550,000 to 800,000 clones; about 74% are singletons. Sequenced material: memory CD4+ T cells sorted from blood. Subset described: CD45RA-negative fraction. The receptors stem from a woman aged 25 to 39 in good health.

The chain couples TRBV19 to TRBJ1-2; TRBD1 matches at 7 bases. CDR3 size: 16 residues. V was clipped by 5 bases and J by 2 bases; unmatched bases: 11. Germline V gene sequence: CDR1 LNHDA, CDR2 SQIVND (reference sequence). CDR3 region: CASSVPATGVNYGYTF. CDR3 DNA sequence: TGTGCCAGTAGTGTACCAGCCACAGGGGTGAACTATGGCTACACCTTC.

V is TRBV7-9 and J is TRBJ1-1; unclear D gene. Trimming took 5 bases from V and 7 from J, leaving 23 bases between them. Germline-derived CDR1 and CDR2 are SEHNR and FQNEAQ (reference sequence). This CDR3 has 16 amino acids. CDR3 amino acids: CASSQGNLGSAGEAFF. CDR3 bases: TGTGCCAGCAGCCAAGGCAATTTAGGCAGCGCGGGTGAAGCTTTCTTT.

The chain carries TRBV7-2 and TRBJ1-2; TRBD1 matches 7 bases. J gave up 7 bases and V 3 bases, and 5 bases lay outside the gene matches. This CDR3 is 13 amino acids long. Germline V gene sequence: CDR1 SGHTA, CDR2 FQGNSA. The CDR3 region is CASSLRGGGGYTF. In nucleotides, the CDR3 is TGTGCCAGCAGCTTGAGAGGGGGCGGTGGCTACACCTTC.

The V gene is TRBV2, the J gene TRBJ1-1; D may be TRBD1 (5 bases). V lost 7 bases and J lost 0, with 15 bases in between. Germline V gene lookup returns CDR1 SNHLY and CDR2 FYNNEI. This CDR3 comprises 15 residues. CDR3 nucleotides: TGTGCCAGCAATGGACAACGAGGCATGAACACTGAAGCTTTCTTT. Translated: CASNGQRGMNTEAFF.

CDR3 protein: CASSRQGVDIQYF. Written as DNA, the CDR3 is TGTGCCAGCAGCCGACAGGGGGTCGACATTCAGTACTTC. The chain joins TRBV5-5 to TRBJ2-4, with 9 nucleotides matching TRBD1. V trimming: 4 bases; J trimming: 8 bases; junction bases outside the gene matches: 4. The CDR3 consists of 13 residues. The germline V gene encodes CDR1 SGHKS and CDR2 YYEKEE (reference sequence). Complete variable domain (other parts from reference TRBV5-5 and TRBJ2-4): DAGVTQSPTHLIKTRGQQVTLRCSPISGHKSVSWYQQVLGQGPQFIFQYYEKEERGRGNFPDRFSARQFPNYSSELNVNALLLGDSALYLCASSRQGVDIQYFGAGTRLSVL.

As to this clone: Other DNA sequences in the sample encode the same CDR3. The genes are TRBV5-1 and TRBJ2-1; 10 bases are a match to TRBD2. With 4 bases clipped from V and 4 bases from J, the junction kept 5 bases outside the gene matches. Germline V lookup: CDR1 SGHRS, CDR2 YFSETQ. This CDR3 has 15 residues. CDR3 protein: CASSRSSGSYNEQFF. In nucleotides, the CDR3 is TGCGCCAGCAGCAGATCTAGCGGGAGTTACAATGAGCAGTTCTTC.

V gene TRBV7-8 combines with J gene TRBJ1-4; D is uncertain. Germline V gives CDR1 SGHVS, CDR2 FQNEAQ. Deletions cut 5 bases from V and 0 bases from J, with 7 bases between. This CDR3 contains 14 residues. In nucleotides, the CDR3 is TGTGCCAGCAGCCCCGGGGCAACTAATGAAAAACTGTTTTTT. Translating gives CASSPGATNEKLFF.

This sequence joins TRBV27 and TRBJ1-1; D gene uncertain. Germline-derived CDR1 and CDR2 are MNHEY and SMNVEV (reference sequence). The V end was cut by 2 bases, the J end by 1 base, with 14 bases between. The CDR3 has 16 residues. The CDR3 spells CASSLRPGEGNTEAFF. The CDR3 DNA follows: TGTGCCAGCAGTTTACGCCCGGGTGAGGGGAACACTGAAGCTTTCTTT.

The rearrangement joins TRBV7-2 to TRBJ2-5, with TRBD1 matching over 9 bases. The CDR3 extends over 16 amino acids. Trimming removed 4 bases from V and 2 bases from J; junction bases left unmatched: 8. CDR1 SGHTA and CDR2 FQGNSA come from the germline V gene. This chain's CDR3 is CASSSGDRGSQETQYF. Written as DNA, the CDR3 is TGTGCCAGCAGCTCCGGAGACAGGGGGTCTCAAGAGACCCAGTACTTC. The variable domain in full, completed from reference TRBV7-2 and TRBJ2-5, reads GAGVSQSPSNKVTEKGKDVELRCDPISGHTALYWYRQSLGQGLEFLIYFQGNSAPDKSGLPSDRFSAERTGGSVSTLTIQRTQQEDSAVYLCASSSGDRGSQETQYFGPGTRLLVL.

This clone came up a few times. The rearrangement uses TRBV5-1 and TRBJ2-1, with a tentative D call TRBD2 (5 bases). With 4 bases removed from V and 0 bases from J, the gap between germline ends came to 14 bases. This CDR3 is 16 amino acids long. The germline V gene has CDR1 SGHRS and CDR2 YFSETQ. CDR3 residues: CASSEGGAASYNEQFF. The CDR3 region has the DNA TGCGCCAGCAGCGAAGGAGGAGCGGCCTCCTACAATGAGCAGTTCTTC.